This T cell receptor (beta chain) was retrieved from a study of patients and donors after allogeneic stem cell transplantation. CDR3 length equals 13 residues. Trimming stripped 1 base from V and 0 bases from J, with 4 bases between. CDR1 is SGHTA and CDR2 is FQGNSA in the germline V gene. TCRdb itself ran the RT-PCR reads through MiXCR, one entry per CDR3 protein. This sample yields about 2,500 distinct CDR3 sequences, of which more than 7% are seen a single time; approximately 27% belongs to the top ten. This clonotype was detected only a few times. V gene TRBV7-2 combines with J gene TRBJ2-7; D gene unclear. The TCR originated in a human donor who was either an allogeneic HSCT recipient or a stem cell or donor lymphocyte infusion donor (not recorded which). It is not recorded whose cells these are; they may come from a transplant donor. Sequencing was done on a sample of blood, either unsorted or a sorted T cell fraction (not recorded which). The DNA for the CDR3 is TGTGCCAGCAGCTTAGGTCGCTCCTACGAGCAGTACTTC. This codes for CASSLGRSYEQYF.